The present entry profiles one T cell receptor beta chain with its context. Clones were sequenced by immunoSEQ multiplex PCR, and TCRdb holds only the in-frame ones, with some missing. Among roughly 90,000 clones listed, 70% to 90% were seen once. This entry belongs to a study of control samples from healthy donors and cancer patients. V lost 10 bases and J lost 1; bases outside the gene matches: 6. CDR1 SNHLY and CDR2 FYNNEI come from the germline V gene. CDR3 length: 13 amino acids. The chain links TRBV2 to TRBJ1-1; 7 nucleotides agree with TRBD1. The sequenced sample was PBMCs. The source of this sequence is a woman in her forties or fifties with colorectal cancer. The CDR3 sequence: CATGGGRNTEAFF. The CDR3 DNA follows: TGTGCCACAGGGGGGGGGCGGAACACTGAAGCTTTCTTT.